This T cell receptor (beta chain) was sequenced in a study of human T cells and chemical hapten exposure. General study findings and limits: Expanded TCRs clustered into significantly more large CDR3 similarity groups than controls, the analysis revealed.

As to time point: pre-sensitization, week 0. The treatment here: therapeutic diphenylcyclopropenone sensitization with weekly scalp DPC. TCRdb analysed the RACE reads with MiXCR anew, one entry per CDR3 protein. The sample lists approximately 180,000 distinct CDR3 sequences, more than 25% seen once, with about 2.8% in the top ten. Trimming shortened V by 3 bases and J by 6 bases, and 5 bases separated the two germline ends. The CDR3 sequence is 10 residues long. Germline V gene sequence: CDR1 SQVTM, CDR2 ANQGSEA. Worth noting for this clonotype: The antigen remains unidentified.

The V and J genes are TRBV29-1 and TRBJ1-1, with unresolved D. The source is a woman aged 25 to 39 with alopecia areata. Some clones in this sample may be carry-over from other donors' samples. The sequencing used whole blood, collected in connection with sensitization to the hapten diphenylcyclopropenone (DPC). As DNA, the CDR3 is TGCAGCGTTGACCGCTCTGAAGCTTTCTTT. It encodes CSVDRSEAFF. The complete variable domain, with remaining parts taken from reference TRBV29-1 and TRBJ1-1, reads SAVISQKPSRDICQRGTSLTIQCQVDSQVTMMFWYRQQPGQSLTLIATANQGSEATYESGFVIDKFPISRPNLTFSTLTVSNMSPEDSSIYLCSVDRSEAFFGQGTRLTVV.